Given below is one TCR beta chain in context. The source of the sample is a study of shared clonotypes between healthy human individuals. The germline V gene encodes CDR1 SEHNR and CDR2 FQNEAQ (reference sequence). V dropped 4 bases and J dropped 5 bases, with 20 bases sitting between them. The CDR3 is 16 residues long. Naive CD8 cells, CD45RO-negative and positively selected for CCR7, excluded terminally differentiated effector memory CD45RA+ cells. Each of the donors was a healthy adult who was HIV-negative and had not had a recent acute infection or vaccination. Across several immunoSEQ plates, the genomic DNA of each subset was split evenly. Template for every sorted-subset replicate PCR totaled around 200 ng DNA, approximately 30,000 T cell genomes. Clones were sequenced by immunoSEQ multiplex PCR, and TCRdb holds only the in-frame ones, with some missing. This table has around 2.1 million clones, roughly 91% appearing once.

What was sequenced was naive CD8+ T cells from PBMCs. This TCR came from a young man in good health. Some clones in this sample may be carry-over from other donors' samples. The chain is built from TRBV7-9 and TRBJ1-1; possible D gene TRBD1, 6 bases. The CDR3 loop reads CASSSNAGGRGTEAFF. As DNA, the CDR3 is TGTGCCAGCAGCTCCAACGCGGGGGGGCGAGGGACTGAAGCTTTCTTT.